This TCR beta chain was obtained from a study of cytomegalovirus exposure and HLA in healthy donors. In the study overall: 81% of 300 to 450 genotyped donors fell in the Caucasian-associated ancestry cluster. Study-wide results and limits: Earlier findings revealed that most TCR beta V segments proved productive either about 87% or about 30% of the time. In a later analysis, a missense DCLRE1C variant was linked to TCR beta V- and J-gene trimming.

Germline CDR1 SGHTA, CDR2 FQGNSA. The germline V and J ends were trimmed by 9 bases and 2 bases, with 5 bases remaining between them. This CDR3 comprises 12 residues. This clone has only one observation. What it recognizes is unknown. In the PCR, 60 Vbeta and 13 Jbeta primers were used. The assay was immunoSEQ multiplex PCR, and TCRdb's table has in-frame clones only and misses some. Of some 110,000 clones in the sample, less than 80% are singletons; the top ten hold approximately 3.7%. Donors sampled were nominally healthy, though unrecorded immune exposures were likely. This clonotype was sampled from a man aged 55 to 69 in good health and CMV-seronegative. Sequencing was carried out using PBMCs. The V call is TRBV7-2, the J call TRBJ1-6; D not certain. CDR3 coding DNA: TGTGCCAGTACAGCCTATAATTCACCCCTCCACTTT. Protein sequence: CASTAYNSPLHF.